This T cell receptor beta chain was captured in a study of cytomegalovirus exposure and HLA in healthy donors. In the study overall: Tens of millions of unique TCRs from HLA-typed donors were held in an early data release. Study-level results: Most of the TCR beta V segments (in an earlier analysis) were productive either about 87% or about 30% of the time. The study designated over 150 TCR beta chains cytomegalovirus-associated.

Germline CDR1 reads SGDLS; CDR2 reads YYNGEE. This CDR3 is built from 17 residues. Germline trimming cut 4 bases from V and 2 bases from J; bases unmatched to any gene: 9. Regarding this clone: Its target is not known.

The PCR used 60 Vbeta and 13 Jbeta primers. The protocol was immunoSEQ multiplex PCR, while the TCRdb copy is restricted to in-frame clones and leaves out a portion. This table holds tens of thousands of clones, 75% to 85% found once. The specimen was PBMCs. The TCR comes from a human donor in good health. The rearrangement uses TRBV9 and TRBJ2-3; 11 nucleotides agree with TRBD2. The CDR3 region is CASSPEPSGGPTDTQYF. Written as DNA, the CDR3 is TGTGCCAGCAGCCCAGAGCCTAGCGGGGGGCCCACAGATACGCAGTATTTT.